These 22 T cell receptor beta chains were sequenced from one sample in a study of blood T cell repertoires in COVID-19. Libraries were prepared by immunoSEQ multiplex PCR; TCRdb keeps only in-frame clonotypes and omits some of them. Here the sample spans about 190,000 clones, roughly 81% being singletons. Sequenced input: peripheral blood. Every receptor here comes from a woman of 80 years or more with COVID-19, enrolled during active disease.

V and J are TRBV6-5 and TRBJ2-7, with 9 bases fitting TRBD1. CDR1 is MNHEY and CDR2 is SVGAGI in the germline V gene. CDR3 length equals 15 residues. Losses at the gene ends were 6 bases for V and 3 bases for J; bases not matched to a gene: 9. In DNA form, the CDR3 reads TGTGCCAGCAGCGCCGGGACAGGGATAATCTACGAGCAGTACTTC. This codes for CASSAGTGIIYEQYF.

Many counts were recorded for this clone. The chain combines TRBV11-3 with TRBJ1-1; D not certain. Trimming left V 4 bases short and J 4 bases short, with 10 bases between. CDR1 SGHNT and CDR2 YENEEA come from the germline V gene. The CDR3 length is 13 residues. CDR3 DNA: TGTGCCAGCAGCTCTCAGGAATCCACTGAAGCTTTCTTT. Translation: CASSSQESTEAFF.

CDR3 sequence reads: CASSNLGGAGEKLFF. CDR3 coding DNA: TGTGCCAGTAGTAATCTCGGGGGGGCAGGAGAAAAACTGTTTTTT. The chain recombines TRBV19 with TRBJ1-4; weak D call: TRBD1 (6 bases). V was pared by 4 bases and J by 8 bases, with 17 bases between. The CDR3 covers 15 residues. Germline loops: CDR1 LNHDA, CDR2 SQIVND (reference sequence).

This chain joins TRBV21-1 and TRBJ2-3; the D call in the table, TRBD2, was not verified against the DNA. TRBV21-1 is classified as a pseudogene. CDR3 length: 16 amino acids. In DNA form, the CDR3 reads TGTGCCAGCAGCTTGGGACTAGCGGGTTGCACAGATACGCAGTATTTT. It specifies CASSLGLAGCTDTQYF.

This clone was detected a few times. The V call is TRBV7-2, the J call TRBJ1-2, with a possible D match to TRBD1 (6 bases). CDR1 and CDR2 from the germline V gene are SGHTA and FQGNSA. This CDR3 comprises 13 residues. Trimming cost V 2 bases and J 2 bases, with 6 bases left between them. The CDR3 sequence: CASSLQGNYGYTF. DNA of the CDR3: TGTGCCAGCAGCTTACAGGGGAACTATGGCTACACCTTC.

In nucleotides, the CDR3 is TGCAGCGTTGGACAGGCATATCCATCCTATGGCTACACCTTC. Residues: CSVGQAYPSYGYTF. The chain recombines TRBV29-1 with TRBJ1-2; TRBD1 might be the D (6 bases). With 4 bases removed from V and 4 bases from J, the gap between germline ends came to 16 bases. Germline CDR1 SQVTM, CDR2 ANQGSEA. This CDR3 comprises 14 residues.

The chain is built from TRBV2 and TRBJ1-1; no clear D gene. This CDR3 is 11 amino acids long. The germline gives CDR1 SNHLY, CDR2 FYNNEI. V lost 0 bases and J 8 bases, leaving 4 bases between the germline ends. CDR3: CASSEAGEAFF. Written as DNA, the CDR3 is TGTGCCAGCAGTGAAGCGGGCGAAGCTTTCTTT.

The J gene is TRBJ1-1, the V gene TRBV2; 9 bases map to TRBD1. The V segment lost 6 bases and the J segment 6 bases; nucleotides outside the gene matches: 5. This CDR3 comprises 13 residues. Germline lookup yields CDR1 SNHLY and CDR2 FYNNEI. Here the CDR3 DNA reads TGTGCCAGCAGCGGACAGGGGTGGGCTGAAGCTTTCTTT. Its translation: CASSGQGWAEAFF.

The chain recombines TRBV3-1 (or the pseudogene TRBV3-2) with TRBJ2-5, with D perhaps TRBD2 (5 bases). Germline lookup yields CDR1 LGHDT and CDR2 YNNKEL (reference sequence). The ends were cut back, 7 bases at V and 4 bases at J, with 7 bases in the middle. This CDR3 contains 11 residues. CDR3 nucleotide sequence: TGTGCCAGCACGGCGGGAGAGACCCAGTACTTC. It yields the protein CASTAGETQYF.

This clone has only one observation. The V gene is TRBV28, the J gene TRBJ2-7; 9 nucleotides agree with TRBD2. The CDR3 length is 13 residues. The V gene's germline CDR1 is MDHEN and CDR2 SYDVKM. Losses at the gene ends were 5 bases for V and 1 base for J; bases not matched to a gene: 0. CDR3 nucleotide sequence: TGTGCCAGCAGTCTAGCGGGATCCTACGAGCAGTACTTC. Residues: CASSLAGSYEQYF.

The rearrangement joins TRBV5-1 to TRBJ1-2; tentatively, D is TRBD1 (5 bases). Trimming removed 0 bases from V and 2 bases from J, with 8 bases in between. Germline V gene data show CDR1 as SGHRS and CDR2 as YFSETQ. CDR3 length: 14 residues. The CDR3 spells CASSLGTKNYGYTF. CDR3 sequence (DNA): TGCGCCAGCAGCTTGGGGACAAAGAACTATGGCTACACCTTC. Full variable domain (remainder filled in from reference TRBV5-1 and TRBJ1-2): KAGVTQTPRYLIKTRGQQVTLSCSPISGHRSVSWYQQTPGQGLQFLFEYFSETQRNKGNFPGRFSGRQFSNSRSEMNVSTLELGDSALYLCASSLGTKNYGYTFGSGTRLTVV.

This rearrangement joins TRBV10-3 to TRBJ1-3; TRBD1 agrees at 9 bases. The CDR3 has 15 residues. CDR1 is ENHRY and CDR2 is SYGVKD in the germline V gene. Unmatched junction bases numbered 15, after V lost 2 bases and J lost 16 bases. CDR3 residues: CAISEPSSRWDRVYF. CDR3 DNA: TGTGCCATCAGTGAGCCGTCTTCACGCTGGGACAGGGTGTATTTT.

V gene TRBV10-3 combines with J gene TRBJ2-7; TRBD2 agrees at 12 bases. V lost 3 bases and J lost 4; bases outside the gene matches: 7. CDR3 size: 16 residues. The germline V gene has CDR1 ENHRY and CDR2 SYGVKD. CDR3 nucleotide sequence: TGTGCCATCAGTGACCCGACTAGCGGGAGTTTTTACGAGCAGTACTTC. Translation gives CAISDPTSGSFYEQYF.

This clone was seen only once. The chain couples TRBV27 to TRBJ1-3, with 7 bases fitting TRBD1. CDR1 is MNHEY and CDR2 is SMNVEV in the germline V gene (reference sequence). After removal of 6 bases from V and 2 bases from J, the junction contained 7 bases not matched to a gene. The CDR3 spans 15 residues. The CDR3 protein is CASRRTGDAGNTIYF. CDR3 bases: TGTGCCAGCAGACGAACAGGGGATGCTGGAAACACCATATATTTT.

The CDR3 DNA follows: TGTGCCAGCAGCCCGACCGGGGTTTTGAACACCGGGGAGCTGTTTTTT. Encoded protein: CASSPTGVLNTGELFF. The chain joins TRBV7-2 to TRBJ2-2; maybe TRBD2 (5 bases). CDR1 is SGHTA, CDR2 FQGNSA, per germline. Trimming pared 5 bases from V and 1 base from J, leaving 14 bases between. The CDR3 has 16 residues.

The CDR3 here is CASSMTQRRGYTF. The DNA for the CDR3 is TGTGCCAGTAGTATGACCCAGCGGAGGGGCTACACCTTC. This chain connects TRBV19 to TRBJ1-2; no definite D call. Germline CDR1 and CDR2: LNHDA and SQIVND (reference sequence). Trimming pared 3 bases from V and 8 bases from J, leaving 13 bases between. The length of the CDR3 is 13 residues.

This chain connects TRBV6-6 to TRBJ1-2, with D tentatively TRBD1 (6 bases). Germline CDR1 and CDR2: MNHNY and SVGAGI (reference sequence). This CDR3 contains 12 residues. V gave up 4 bases and J gave up 8 bases, with 11 bases separating them. CDR3 amino acids: CASSSQGVGYTF. The CDR3 DNA follows: TGTGCCAGCAGTTCACAGGGTGTGGGCTACACCTTC.

This clone was found once. The chain links TRBV27 to TRBJ2-3; tentative D call: TRBD2 (5 bases). Per the germline V gene, CDR1 is MNHEY and CDR2 is SMNVEV (reference sequence). The CDR3 extends over 15 amino acids. Trimming cost V 2 bases and J 0 bases, with 9 bases left between them. The CDR3 spells CASSLEGFSTDTQYF. In DNA form, the CDR3 reads TGTGCCAGCAGTTTAGAGGGATTCAGCACAGATACGCAGTATTTT.

This clone was counted a few times. The V and J genes are TRBV4-1 and TRBJ2-3, with 12 positions matching TRBD2. The length of the CDR3 is 16 residues. Germline V gene lookup returns CDR1 MGHRA and CDR2 YSYEKL. The trim removed 4 bases at V and 7 bases at J, leaving 9 bases unmatched. CDR3 protein: CASSPSHGLAGYTQYF. The DNA for the CDR3 is TGCGCCAGCAGCCCCTCCCATGGACTAGCGGGATATACGCAGTATTTT.

This clone was observed a handful of times. This chain uses TRBV28 with TRBJ1-5, with 8 bases lining up with TRBD1. The CDR3 runs to 18 residues. The V gene end was trimmed by 4 bases and the J gene end by 0 bases; junction bases not matched to a gene: 11. Per the germline V gene, CDR1 is MDHEN and CDR2 is SYDVKM. DNA of the CDR3: TGTGCCAGCAGTTCCCCCCCCGGGACAGGCTATAGCAATCAGCCCCAGCATTTT. Translation: CASSSPPGTGYSNQPQHF.

A word on this clone: The junction departs from the called germline gene at one end, perhaps through a read error. V and J are TRBV7-2 and TRBJ1-1, with D perhaps matching TRBD1 (6 bases). Looked up from germline, CDR1 is SGHTA and CDR2 is FQGNSA. The CDR3 length is 17 residues. The CDR3 reads CANSLWGGHSAGTEAFF. The DNA of the CDR3 is TGTGCCAACAGCTTATGGGGGGGACACAGTGCTGGCACTGAAGCTTTCTTT.

The chain has TRBV5-1 and TRBJ2-1; 7 nucleotides agree with TRBD2. V dropped 0 bases and J dropped 5; count of bases not matched to a gene: 5. The CDR3 runs to 15 residues. Germline V CDR1 and CDR2: SGHRS, YFSETQ. In nucleotides, the CDR3 is TGCGCCAGCAGCTTGGTGAGCGGGAAAAACAATGAGCAGTTCTTC. It encodes CASSLVSGKNNEQFF.